This TCR beta chain was captured in a study of blood T cells in healthy people across ages (dated by TCRdb to 2015 to 2017). About the study as a whole: In model experiments, roughly one uniquely barcoded TCR beta cDNA molecule per two T cells was captured by template switching. Using deep sequencing normalized with unique cDNA molecular identifiers, the study measured how TCR beta repertoire diversity changes with age. Donors were grouped into four age groups: young (average approximately 16 years), middle-aged (under 40), aged (roughly 62) and long-lived (just over 80). The study analyzed two additional independent replicas of 1 million unique cDNA reads from the same blood draw for two donors, one aged 18 to 29 and one aged 80 or older. To avoid experimental bias, donors of different ages were randomly spread across the sequencing lanes. The paper as a whole reports these results and caveats: Estimates of total diversity based on one million sequenced T cells were regarded as lower bounds and as underestimates. As age increased, observed TCR beta diversity per million T cells dropped in a roughly linear way, and a significant reduction was already evident by age 40. Since profiling was done on bulk unsorted PBMCs, naive and antigen-experienced compartments could not be conclusively compared. Compared with the aged group, the long-lived group had more naive CD4+ T cells, fewer expanded clones and increased TCR diversity, suggesting age selection. Because donor CMV infection status was unknown, age-related changes in expanded clonotypes were potentially confounded. The percentage of naive T cells measured by flow cytometry correlated strongly with observed TCR beta diversity.

Only a few counts were recorded for this clonotype. It lacks a known antigen. No base quality information exists; no much larger clone differs at one position. Libraries were built with 5' RACE. For sequencing, an Illumina HiSeq 2500 was employed. The second PCR ran for roughly 7 to 11 cycles and used a J-beta primer mix along with a sample-barcoded 5' primer. Each TCR beta cDNA molecule received a unique molecular identifier from a template-switch 5' adaptor carrying 12 random nucleotides. At least 2.5 million CDR3-containing paired-end reads were obtained from each sample. The Mint cDNA synthesis kit, primed by a TRBC-specific oligonucleotide, was used to synthesize first-strand cDNA from all RNA. Following uracil-DNA glycosylase treatment, a first 18-cycle PCR with universal primers M1SS and BC2_uni_R was performed on all cDNA. The authors' analysis ran thus. For normalization, 1 million high-quality reads, each with a distinct molecular identifier, were randomly selected from each sample. Instead of being binned into consensus sequences, reads that shared molecular identifiers were thrown out. MiTCR, set to a Q25 quality threshold and the strictest error-elimination algorithm, was used for CDR3 identification, clonotype clustering and error correction. Lower-bound total TCR beta diversity was estimated with a nonparametric unseen species model using Euler transformation. Starting from the raw public reads, TCRdb applied fastp trimming at Q25, assembled clones with MiXCR and retained in-frame beta chains. When rows share a CDR3 protein, they turn into one entry using the most common DNA and genes. The V and J calls were determined by TCRdb, not by the authors. This sample holds about 1.1 million distinct CDR3 sequences; under 40% were observed only once. Around 13% of the sample belongs to the ten largest clones.

Reading the germline V gene gives CDR1 ENHRY and CDR2 SYGVKD. V is clipped by 3 bases and J by 4 bases, and the sequence between their germline boundaries is 15 bases long. The CDR3, from cysteine to phenylalanine, totals 15 residues. The kept DNA is CDR3 alone, 45 bases in frame from the first base. The donors were roughly 39 Caucasian individuals from Russia, aged roughly 6 to 100 years, who were systemically healthy. Each donor gave ten milliliters of peripheral blood, drawn into EDTA-treated Vacutainer tubes. Ficoll-Paque density-gradient centrifugation was used to isolate PBMCs, with at least 6 million per sample. Trizol reagent was used to extract total RNA from PBMCs, with at least 5.5 micrograms per sample. The percentages of naive CD45RAhigh/CD27high T cells were determined by flow cytometry on a PBMC aliquot from every donor.

The source material was blood. The sequence derives from a man between 18 and 35 years old in good health. This chain joins TRBV10-3 to TRBJ1-1, with no reliable assignment of the D segment. The CDR3 loop reads CAISEGREGSTEAFF. The nucleotides are TGTGCCATCAGTGAAGGCAGAGAGGGTAGCACTGAAGCTTTCTTT.